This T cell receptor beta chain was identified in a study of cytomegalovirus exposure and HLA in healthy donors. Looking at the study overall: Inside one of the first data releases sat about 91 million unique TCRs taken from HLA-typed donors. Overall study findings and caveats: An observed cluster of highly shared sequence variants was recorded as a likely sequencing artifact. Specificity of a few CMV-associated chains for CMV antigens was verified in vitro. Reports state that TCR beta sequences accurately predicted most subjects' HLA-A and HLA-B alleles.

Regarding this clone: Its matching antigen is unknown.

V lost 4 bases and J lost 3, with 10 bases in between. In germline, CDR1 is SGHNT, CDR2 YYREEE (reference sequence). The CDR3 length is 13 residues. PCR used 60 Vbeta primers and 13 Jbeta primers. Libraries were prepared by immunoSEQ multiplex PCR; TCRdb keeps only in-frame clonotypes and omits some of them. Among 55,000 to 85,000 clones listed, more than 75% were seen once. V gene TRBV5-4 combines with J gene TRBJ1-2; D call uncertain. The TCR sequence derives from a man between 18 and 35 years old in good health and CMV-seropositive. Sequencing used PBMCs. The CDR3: CASSADTDYGYTF. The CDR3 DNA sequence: TGTGCCAGCAGCGCAGACACTGACTATGGCTACACCTTC.